This T cell receptor (beta chain) was sequenced during a study of blood T cell repertoires in COVID-19 (dated by TCRdb to about 2020). Regarding the research as a whole: Samples covering the acute and convalescent phases of COVID-19 were provided by collaborators in the United States, Italy and Spain. The prospective study material was composed of cDNA or gDNA derived from T cells, B-cell-depleted T cells, or PBMCs. The dataset comprised deeply sampled blood TCRbeta repertoires from subjects exposed to, actively infected with, or recovered from COVID-19. A freely available public database, intended as a resource for researchers studying the immune response to SARS-CoV-2, is where the repertoires were released. Samples were obtained from the ongoing ImmuneRACE study (first 160 participants) and from 1,254 subjects provided by 6 global collaborators. Nearly every sample came with metadata listing a de-identified subject ID, COVID-19 status, age in years and sex. HLA class I and class II types, where available, came from metadata supplied by the sample provider rather than from assay-based typing. General study outcomes and caveats: The quantity of clinical and demographic metadata differed by source and by participant and was supplied without curation.

From the cysteine up to the phenylalanine, the CDR3 has a length of 14 residues. Only the CDR3 DNA stays, 42 bases, in frame from base 1. The germline V gene (reference sequence) yields LNHDA for CDR1 and SQIVND for CDR2. Trimming takes 4 bases from V and 4 bases from J, and the germline ends sit 13 bases apart. The immunoSEQ Assay, a bias-controlled multiplex PCR, was used to amplify TCRbeta CDR3 regions from genomic DNA. The original methods were these. The number of nucleated cells in each sample was estimated by amplification of reference gene primers within the assay. To quantify the absolute abundance of each unique TCRbeta CDR3 rearrangement, sequence reads were collapsed and filtered. For each sample, productive Simpson clonality was calculated as the square root of Simpson's diversity index over productive rearrangements. TCRdb retrieved this table from immuneACCESS and kept in-frame rearrangements only. Not all clones are present; in checked studies, unresolved V genes account for under half, and no reason is known for the remainder. That table gives V, J and clone size, and the DNA gave D and trimming. Present in this sample are over 400,000 clones, roughly 88% of which were seen just once. More than 3% of the sample comes from the top ten.

The collaborating institutions used their own protocols to collect whole blood in K2EDTA tubes. Collaborator samples were shipped for TCRbeta analysis as frozen whole blood, isolated PBMCs, or DNA extracted from either sample type. As for this clone: Its recognized antigen is unknown. No base quality information exists; no much larger clone differs at one position.

This sequence was found in a human donor in a cohort sampled during active COVID-19. Here the chain combines TRBV19 and TRBJ1-1, with the identity of the D gene unclear. Material for sequencing was peripheral blood. The CDR3 has the sequence CASSTAAGSTEAFF. The nucleotide sequence is given as TGTGCCAGTAGTACCGCAGCTGGGAGCACTGAAGCTTTCTTT.